This is a list of T cell receptor beta chains from one sample in a study of T cell repertoires in cytomegalovirus infection. TCRdb called the reads again in MiXCR, with one record for every CDR3 protein. The sample consists of 550,000 to 700,000 distinct CDR3 sequences, approximately 40% of them appearing once. No antigen has been identified for these receptors. The sample consisted of cultured PBMCs, taken from culture after CMV antigen stimulation. These receptors all come from a human donor in good health (CMV status not recorded). Some clones in this sample may be carry-over from other donors' samples. The conserved cysteine and the conserved F or W are not part of the CDR3 here.

V gene: TRBV12-3/TRBV12-4; CDR3 protein: ASSRPSRAFSGNTIY
V gene: TRBV6-5; CDR3 protein: ASSFRGGLFEAF
V gene: TRBV7-6; CDR3 protein: ASSSGGAERGYEQY
V gene: TRBV4-1; CDR3 protein: ASSQEPGSEQY
V gene: TRBV12-3/TRBV12-4; CDR3 protein: ASSPGKAKNIQY
V gene: TRBV7-2; CDR3 protein: ASSPSSDRKEAF
V gene: TRBV12-3/TRBV12-4; CDR3 protein: ASSPDRVFSPLH
V gene: TRBV7-9; CDR3 protein: ASGTSSYEQY
V gene: TRBV11-2; CDR3 protein: ASSQNTAYGYT
V gene: TRBV15; CDR3 protein: ATSRRTRTNSPLH
V gene: TRBV6-5; CDR3 protein: ASSQGHSEETQY
V gene: TRBV5-1; CDR3 protein: ASSGDRAMGSPLH
V gene: TRBV7-8; CDR3 protein: ASLGTDSYERY
V gene: TRBV6-5; CDR3 protein: ASQGGAGQPQH
V gene: TRBV5-1; CDR3 protein: ASSLVGQAQETQY
V gene: TRBV5-5; CDR3 protein: ASSRGGNEAF
V gene: TRBV6-1; CDR3 protein: ASNPGLALETQY
V gene: TRBV5-1; CDR3 protein: ASSIQGDGNQPQH
V gene: TRBV7-2; CDR3 protein: ASSAQKEKLF
V gene: TRBV24-1; CDR3 protein: ATSDSNLKTQY
V gene: TRBV11-2; CDR3 protein: ASTGLNEQF
V gene: TRBV12-3/TRBV12-4; CDR3 protein: ASRRGGDSGELF
V gene: TRBV20-1; CDR3 protein: SATYSGGTDTQY
V gene: TRBV7-2; CDR3 protein: ASSTYAGGGEQY
V gene: TRBV11-2; CDR3 protein: ASSSLSGRGLNEQF
V gene: TRBV12-3/TRBV12-4; CDR3 protein: ASSIRVETQY
V gene: TRBV7-2; CDR3 protein: ASSLERGAMLGYT
V gene: TRBV20-1; CDR3 protein: SAQDRVDIQY
V gene: TRBV3-1; CDR3 protein: ASSQAAGISGANVLT
V gene: TRBV7-9; CDR3 protein: ASSLTSSTGELF
V gene: TRBV7-8; CDR3 protein: ASSFGTGGTYEQY
V gene: TRBV11-2; CDR3 protein: ASSLGTSGKRGTQY
V gene: TRBV20-1; CDR3 protein: SARAAVARSYNEQF
V gene: TRBV10-3; CDR3 protein: AISELGQNTIY
V gene: TRBV11-2; CDR3 protein: ASSLHGQQQETQY
V gene: TRBV5-1; CDR3 protein: ASRSSGGSDTQY
V gene: TRBV10-3; CDR3 protein: AISGTSGRPGELF
V gene: TRBV11-2; CDR3 protein: ASSSRLARPHEQY
V gene: TRBV6-2/TRBV6-3; CDR3 protein: ASRRSLNGELF
V gene: TRBV6-2/TRBV6-3; CDR3 protein: ASSSGHWNGYT
V gene: TRBV4-1; CDR3 protein: ASSQRGTGDNQPQH
V gene: TRBV12-3/TRBV12-4; CDR3 protein: ASSLAHQRGDTQY
V gene: TRBV28; CDR3 protein: ASRRAGNEKLF
V gene: TRBV6-5; CDR3 protein: ASSLPGTSEQF
V gene: TRBV4-1; CDR3 protein: ASSSLGAPTNEKLF
V gene: TRBV7-2; CDR3 protein: ASSPPSGRAGEQY